This T cell receptor (beta chain) was obtained from a study of blood T cell repertoires in COVID-19 (TCRdb year 2020). For context, the study as a whole: Samples from collaborators originated in the United States, Italy and Spain and spanned both the acute and convalescent phases of COVID-19. The material from the prospective study consisted of cDNA or gDNA derived from T cells, B-cell-depleted T cells, or PBMCs. Subjects who had been exposed to COVID-19, were actively infected with it, or had recovered from it provided the deeply sampled blood TCRbeta repertoires that made up the dataset. The repertoires were released in a freely available public database meant as a resource for research on the immune response to SARS-CoV-2. The samples were drawn from two sources: the first 160 participants of the ongoing ImmuneRACE study, and 1,200 or so subjects contributed by 6 global collaborators. Nearly every sample came with metadata listing a de-identified subject ID, COVID-19 status, age in years and sex. Where available, HLA class I and class II types were obtained from metadata supplied by the sample provider rather than from assay-based typing.

Points on this clone: Its antigen has not been determined. Base qualities are not at hand, and no much larger clone is one base apart.

Participants in the prospective study were enrolled through a virtual design, were aged roughly 18 to 90 years, and lived in 24 United States geographic areas. In the prospective study, participants were assigned to cohorts based on the clinical history participants reported in a screening survey and a study questionnaire. Recovered participants in ImmuneRACE Cohort 3 were defined as having two consecutive negative NP/OP PCR tests, clearance from a healthcare professional, or resolution of symptoms. Each participant in the prospective study had whole blood, serum and a nasopharyngeal or oropharyngeal swab collected by mobile phlebotomists. Additional blood draws and questionnaires over an approximately 2-month period could optionally be provided by prospective study participants. Before DNA extraction, blood samples from the prospective study were shipped at room temperature or frozen. TCRbeta CDR3 regions were amplified from genomic DNA using the immunoSEQ Assay, a bias-controlled multiplex PCR. Per the source publication's procedure: The number of nucleated cells in each sample was estimated by amplification of reference gene primers within the assay. To quantify the absolute abundance of each unique TCRbeta CDR3 rearrangement, sequence reads were collapsed and filtered. For each sample, productive Simpson clonality was calculated by taking the square root of Simpson's diversity index across productive rearrangements. TCRdb's version of the immuneACCESS table is confined to in-frame rearrangements and falls short of the full clone set. An unresolved V gene accounts for under half of the shortfall where checked; the remainder is of unknown origin. That table gives V, J and clone size, and the DNA gave D and trimming. This sample holds over 250,000 clones; about 88% were observed only once. The ten most abundant clones make up roughly 2.5% of the sample.

Points the paper makes about the study in general: Clinical and demographic metadata were provided uncurated, with the amount varying by source and participant.

CDR1 and CDR2 were assigned from the germline V gene as SGHNT and YENEEA. From V the trimming removes 7 bases and from J it removes 4 bases, while the gene matches leave 4 bases of the junction unaccounted for. From cysteine to phenylalanine, the CDR3 is 14 amino acids long. Only CDR3 DNA remains: 42 bases, in frame from the first base. Material: PBMCs or T cells enriched from blood (not recorded which). Recombination linked TRBV11-3 to TRBJ2-1; 10 bases in the middle match TRBD2. This clonotype was sampled from a man between 60 and 70 years old who had recovered from COVID-19. The CDR3 loop reads CASKLAGDYNEQFF. The DNA reads TGTGCCAGCAAGCTAGCGGGAGATTACAATGAGCAGTTCTTC.